The sequence of this T cell receptor beta chain was determined in a study of T cells after yellow fever vaccination. On the study more broadly: Low-cell-number fractions were prepared with SMART-Seq v4 Ultra Low Input.

Trimming removed 7 bases from V and 4 bases from J; junction bases left unmatched: 12. Germline loops: CDR1 MNHEY, CDR2 SVGEGT. The CDR3 is 15 amino acids. As TCR cDNA was made by 5'RACE template switching, a universal primer site and UMIs were added. TCRdb fed the 5' RACE reads into MiXCR, producing one record per CDR3 protein. The profile shows some 200,000 distinct CDR3 sequences, around 3.1% of them singletons. The sample holds a few counts of this clonotype. What it binds is unknown. Whole-study results and caveats: FACS-sorted repertoires might harbor abundant contaminating clonotypes from the bulk population.

The source of this sequence is a man between 18 and 29 years old who received the YFV17D yellow fever vaccine. V usage is TRBV6-2 or TRBV6-3 and J usage is TRBJ2-5, with TRBD1 matching over 7 bases. The sequencing here drew on CD4+ T cells sorted from PBMCs, taken 10 days after the yellow fever booster vaccination. The CDR3 DNA follows: TGTGCCAGCAACATCTCAGGGGGAAGGCGAGAGACCCAGTACTTC. Protein: CASNISGGRRETQYF.